This T cell receptor beta chain emerged from a study of cytomegalovirus exposure and HLA in healthy donors. Study-wide results and caveats: TCR beta V- and J-gene trimming was later associated with a missense DCLRE1C variant.

V was trimmed by 3 bases and J by 4 bases, leaving 7 bases between them. Germline lookup yields CDR1 SEHNR and CDR2 FQNEAQ (reference sequence). This CDR3 is built from 13 residues. For this clone: The antigen is undetermined.

Primers for the PCR totalled 60 Vbeta and 13 Jbeta. Some clones are missing from TCRdb's copy, which holds only in-frame ones; the method was immunoSEQ multiplex PCR. In the table there are about 160,000 clones, around 80% of which are singletons. The sequenced sample was PBMCs. The chain couples TRBV7-9 to TRBJ1-5, with D possibly being TRBD1 (5 bases). The clonotype comes from a male donor in good health and CMV-seropositive. In DNA, the CDR3 is TGTGCCAGCAGCTTCGACAGAAATCAGCCCCAGCATTTT. Translating it yields CASSFDRNQPQHF. The variable domain in full, completed from reference TRBV7-9 and TRBJ1-5, reads DTGVSQNPRHKITKRGQNVTFRCDPISEHNRLYWYRQTLGQGPEFLTYFQNEAQLEKSRLLSDRFSAERPKGSFSTLEIQRTEQGDSAMYLCASSFDRNQPQHFGDGTRLSIL.